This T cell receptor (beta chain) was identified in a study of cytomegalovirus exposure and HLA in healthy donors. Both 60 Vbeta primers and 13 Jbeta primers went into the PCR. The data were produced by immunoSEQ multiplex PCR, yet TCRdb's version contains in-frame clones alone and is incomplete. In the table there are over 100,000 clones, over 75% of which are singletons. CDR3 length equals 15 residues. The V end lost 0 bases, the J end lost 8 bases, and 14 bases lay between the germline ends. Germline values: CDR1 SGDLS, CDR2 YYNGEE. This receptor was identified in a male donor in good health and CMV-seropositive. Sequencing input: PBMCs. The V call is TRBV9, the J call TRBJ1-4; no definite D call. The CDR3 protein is CASSVGDGSWEKLFF. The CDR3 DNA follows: TGTGCCAGCAGCGTAGGTGATGGCAGTTGGGAAAAACTGTTTTTT.